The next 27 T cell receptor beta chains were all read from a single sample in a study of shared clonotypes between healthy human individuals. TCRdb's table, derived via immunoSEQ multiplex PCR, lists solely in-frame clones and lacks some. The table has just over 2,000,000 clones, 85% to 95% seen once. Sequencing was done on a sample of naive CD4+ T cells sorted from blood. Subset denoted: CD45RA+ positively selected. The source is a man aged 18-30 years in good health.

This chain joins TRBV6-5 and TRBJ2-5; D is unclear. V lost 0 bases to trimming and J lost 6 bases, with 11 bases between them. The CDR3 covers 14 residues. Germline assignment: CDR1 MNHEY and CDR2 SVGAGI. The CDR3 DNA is TGTGCCAGCAGTTACTCGATGACTGGGAAGACCCAGTACTTC. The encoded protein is CASSYSMTGKTQYF.

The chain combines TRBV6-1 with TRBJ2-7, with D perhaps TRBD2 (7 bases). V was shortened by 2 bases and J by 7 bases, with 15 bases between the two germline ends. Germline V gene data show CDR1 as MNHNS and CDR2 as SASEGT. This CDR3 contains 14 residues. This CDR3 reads CASSELAGRGEQYF. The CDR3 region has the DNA TGTGCCAGCAGTGAACTCGCAGGGAGGGGGGAGCAGTACTTC.

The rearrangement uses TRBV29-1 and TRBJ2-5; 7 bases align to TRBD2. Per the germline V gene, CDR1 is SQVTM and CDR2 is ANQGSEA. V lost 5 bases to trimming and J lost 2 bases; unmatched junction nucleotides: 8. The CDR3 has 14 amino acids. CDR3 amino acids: CSVSRSGIQETQYF. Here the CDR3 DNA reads TGCAGCGTTAGCCGCAGCGGGATACAAGAGACCCAGTACTTC.

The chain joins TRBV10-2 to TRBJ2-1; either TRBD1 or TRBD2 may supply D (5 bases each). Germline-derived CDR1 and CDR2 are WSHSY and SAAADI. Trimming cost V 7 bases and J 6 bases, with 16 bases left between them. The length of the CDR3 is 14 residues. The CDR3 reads CASTRDPLVNEQFF. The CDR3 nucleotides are TGCGCCAGCACCCGGGACCCCCTAGTCAATGAGCAGTTCTTC.

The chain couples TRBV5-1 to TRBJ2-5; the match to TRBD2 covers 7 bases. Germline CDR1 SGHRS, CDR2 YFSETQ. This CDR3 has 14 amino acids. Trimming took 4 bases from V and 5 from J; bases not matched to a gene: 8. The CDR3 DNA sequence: TGCGCCAGCAGCCCTCCGAGGGGAGGGGAGACCCAGTACTTC. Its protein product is CASSPPRGGETQYF.

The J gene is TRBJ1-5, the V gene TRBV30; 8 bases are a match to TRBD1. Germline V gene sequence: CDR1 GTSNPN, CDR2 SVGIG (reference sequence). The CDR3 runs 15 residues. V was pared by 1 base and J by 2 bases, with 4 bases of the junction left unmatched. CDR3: CAWSAPDRGNQPQHF. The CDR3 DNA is TGTGCCTGGAGTGCCCCGGACAGGGGCAATCAGCCCCAGCATTTT.

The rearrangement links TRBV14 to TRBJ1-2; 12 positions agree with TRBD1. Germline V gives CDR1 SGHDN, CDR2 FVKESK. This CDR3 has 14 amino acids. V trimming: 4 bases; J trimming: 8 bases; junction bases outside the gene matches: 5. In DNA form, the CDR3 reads TGTGCCAGCAGCCCGGGACAGGGGGCGCGGGGCTACACCTTC. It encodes CASSPGQGARGYTF.

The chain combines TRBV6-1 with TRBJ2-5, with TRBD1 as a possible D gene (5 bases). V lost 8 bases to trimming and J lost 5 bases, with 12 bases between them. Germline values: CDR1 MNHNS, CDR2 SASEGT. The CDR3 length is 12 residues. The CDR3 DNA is TGTGCCAGCGGAAGGGGTTCGGAGACCCAGTACTTC. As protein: CASGRGSETQYF.

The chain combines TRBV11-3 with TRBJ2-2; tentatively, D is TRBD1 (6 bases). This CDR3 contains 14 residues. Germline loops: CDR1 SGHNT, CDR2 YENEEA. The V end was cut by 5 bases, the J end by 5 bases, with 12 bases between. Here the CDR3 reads CASSPQQGTGELFF. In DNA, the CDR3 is TGTGCCAGCAGCCCTCAACAGGGAACCGGGGAGCTGTTTTTT.

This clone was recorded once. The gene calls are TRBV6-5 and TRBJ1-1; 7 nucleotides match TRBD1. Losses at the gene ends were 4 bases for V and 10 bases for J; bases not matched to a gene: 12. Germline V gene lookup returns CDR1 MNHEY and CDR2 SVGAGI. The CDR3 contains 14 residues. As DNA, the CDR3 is TGTGCCAGCAGTTTGGGACAGAATTCCCTGGGAGCTTTCTTT. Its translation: CASSLGQNSLGAFF.

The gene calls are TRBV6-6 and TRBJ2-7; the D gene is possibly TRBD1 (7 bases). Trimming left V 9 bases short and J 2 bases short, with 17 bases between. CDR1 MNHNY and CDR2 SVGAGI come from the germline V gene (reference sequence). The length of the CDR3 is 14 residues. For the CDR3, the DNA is TGTGCCAGTCGGAGGGGGCCATCGCCCTACGAGCAGTACTTC. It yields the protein CASRRGPSPYEQYF.

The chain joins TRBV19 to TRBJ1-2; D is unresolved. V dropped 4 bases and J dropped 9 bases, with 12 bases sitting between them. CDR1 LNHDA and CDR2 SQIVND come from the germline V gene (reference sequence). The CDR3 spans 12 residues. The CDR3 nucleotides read TGTGCCAGTAGTAGTGGAGACGTACGCTACACCTTC. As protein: CASSSGDVRYTF.

The CDR3 nucleotides read TGTGCCAGCACCCCTGACAGGGCCAGCCAAGAGACCCAGTACTTC. This codes for CASTPDRASQETQYF. The chain couples TRBV2 to TRBJ2-5; 7 positions match TRBD1. The CDR3 spans 15 residues. Germline loops: CDR1 SNHLY, CDR2 FYNNEI. V dropped 7 bases and J dropped 1; count of bases not matched to a gene: 9.

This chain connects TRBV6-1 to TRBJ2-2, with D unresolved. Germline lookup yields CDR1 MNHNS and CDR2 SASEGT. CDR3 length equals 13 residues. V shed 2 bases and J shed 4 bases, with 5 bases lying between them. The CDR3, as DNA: TGTGCCAGCAGTGAATACCTCACCGGGGAGCTGTTTTTT. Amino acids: CASSEYLTGELFF.

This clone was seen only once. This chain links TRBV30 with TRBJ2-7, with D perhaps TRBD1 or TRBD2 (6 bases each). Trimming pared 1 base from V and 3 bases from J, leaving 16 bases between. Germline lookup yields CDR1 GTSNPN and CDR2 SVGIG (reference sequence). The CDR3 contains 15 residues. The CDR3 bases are TGTGCCTGGAGTGGCCCCGGGGGCCGTGACTACGAGCAGTACTTC. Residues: CAWSGPGGRDYEQYF. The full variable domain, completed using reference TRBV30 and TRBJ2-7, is SQTIHQWPATLVQPVGSPLSLECTVEGTSNPNLYWYRQAAGRGLQLLFYSVGIGQISSEVPQNLSASRPQDRQFILSSKKLLLSDSGFYLCAWSGPGGRDYEQYFGPGTRLTVT.

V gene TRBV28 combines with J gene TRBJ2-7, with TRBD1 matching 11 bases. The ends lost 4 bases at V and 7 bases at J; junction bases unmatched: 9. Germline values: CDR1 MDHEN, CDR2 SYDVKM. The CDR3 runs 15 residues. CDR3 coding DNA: TGTGCCAGCAGTTCACGGGACAGGGACAGGGGGGAGCAGTACTTC. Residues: CASSSRDRDRGEQYF.

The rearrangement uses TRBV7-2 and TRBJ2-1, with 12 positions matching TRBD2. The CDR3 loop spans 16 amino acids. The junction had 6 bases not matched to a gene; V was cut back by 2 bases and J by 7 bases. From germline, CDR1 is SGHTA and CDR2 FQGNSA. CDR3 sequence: CASSLSLAGGSNEQFF. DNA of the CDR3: TGTGCCAGCAGCTTATCCCTAGCGGGAGGGTCAAATGAGCAGTTCTTC.

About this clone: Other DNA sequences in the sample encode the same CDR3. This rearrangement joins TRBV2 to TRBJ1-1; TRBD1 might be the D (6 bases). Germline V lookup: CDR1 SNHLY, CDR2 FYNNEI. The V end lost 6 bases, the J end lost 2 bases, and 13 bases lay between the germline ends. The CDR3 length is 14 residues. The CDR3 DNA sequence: TGTGCCAGCAGAGAACAGGGCGCCAACACTGAAGCTTTCTTT. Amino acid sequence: CASREQGANTEAFF.

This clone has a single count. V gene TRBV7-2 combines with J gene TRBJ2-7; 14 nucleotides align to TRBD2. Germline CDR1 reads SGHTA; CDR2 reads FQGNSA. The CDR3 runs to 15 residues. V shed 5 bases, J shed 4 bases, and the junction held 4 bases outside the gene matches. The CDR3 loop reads CASSRLAGGPYEQYF. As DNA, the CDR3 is TGTGCCAGCAGCAGACTAGCGGGAGGGCCGTACGAGCAGTACTTC.

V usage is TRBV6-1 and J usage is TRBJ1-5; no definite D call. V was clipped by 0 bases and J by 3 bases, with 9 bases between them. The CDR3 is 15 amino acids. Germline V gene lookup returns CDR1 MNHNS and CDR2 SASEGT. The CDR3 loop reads CASSEASGNNQPQHF. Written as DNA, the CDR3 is TGTGCCAGCAGTGAAGCCTCAGGAAACAATCAGCCCCAGCATTTT.

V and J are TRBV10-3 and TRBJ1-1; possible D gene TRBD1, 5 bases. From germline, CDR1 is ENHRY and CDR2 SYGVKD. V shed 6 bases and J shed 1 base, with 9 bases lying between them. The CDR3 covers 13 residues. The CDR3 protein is CAIRDSGNTEAFF. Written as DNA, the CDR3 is TGTGCCATCAGAGACAGCGGGAACACTGAAGCTTTCTTT.

The CDR3 bases are TGTGCCAGCAGTCGTGGGGATACGCAGTATTTT. Residues: CASSRGDTQYF. This chain links TRBV27 with TRBJ2-3; unclear D gene. The CDR3 length is 11 residues. Germline V gene lookup returns CDR1 MNHEY and CDR2 SMNVEV (reference sequence). V was shortened by 5 bases and J by 6 bases, with 6 bases between the two germline ends.

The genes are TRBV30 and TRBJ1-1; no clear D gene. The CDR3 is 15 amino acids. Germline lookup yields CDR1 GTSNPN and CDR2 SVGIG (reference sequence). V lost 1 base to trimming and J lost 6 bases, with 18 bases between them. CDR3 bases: TGTGCCTGGAGTGCCCCCAGACACCGGCGCCCTGAAGCTTTCTTT. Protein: CAWSAPRHRRPEAFF.

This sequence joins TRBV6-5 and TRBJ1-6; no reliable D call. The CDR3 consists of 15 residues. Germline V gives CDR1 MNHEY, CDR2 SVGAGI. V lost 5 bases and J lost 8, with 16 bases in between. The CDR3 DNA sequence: TGTGCCAGCAGTCAGGCCGGGGTAATGGATTCACCCCTCCACTTT. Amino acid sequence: CASSQAGVMDSPLHF.

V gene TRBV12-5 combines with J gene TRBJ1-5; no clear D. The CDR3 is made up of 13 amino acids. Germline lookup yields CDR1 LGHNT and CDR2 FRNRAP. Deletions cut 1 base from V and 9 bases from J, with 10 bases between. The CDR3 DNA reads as TGTGCTAGTGGTTTGGACGAGACGGGGCCCCAGCATTTT. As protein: CASGLDETGPQHF.

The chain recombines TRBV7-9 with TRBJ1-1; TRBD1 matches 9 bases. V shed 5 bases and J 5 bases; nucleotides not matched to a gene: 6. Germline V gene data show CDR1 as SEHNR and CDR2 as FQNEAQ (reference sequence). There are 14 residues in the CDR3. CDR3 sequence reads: CASSPQGAGTEAFF. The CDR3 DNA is TGTGCCAGCAGCCCACAGGGGGCGGGAACTGAAGCTTTCTTT.

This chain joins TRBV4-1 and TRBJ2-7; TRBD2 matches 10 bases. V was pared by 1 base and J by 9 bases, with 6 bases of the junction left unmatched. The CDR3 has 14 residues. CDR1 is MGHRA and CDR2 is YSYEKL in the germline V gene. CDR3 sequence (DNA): TGCGCCAGCAGCCAAGTTATAGCGGGAGGTGGGCAGTACTTC. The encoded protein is CASSQVIAGGGQYF.